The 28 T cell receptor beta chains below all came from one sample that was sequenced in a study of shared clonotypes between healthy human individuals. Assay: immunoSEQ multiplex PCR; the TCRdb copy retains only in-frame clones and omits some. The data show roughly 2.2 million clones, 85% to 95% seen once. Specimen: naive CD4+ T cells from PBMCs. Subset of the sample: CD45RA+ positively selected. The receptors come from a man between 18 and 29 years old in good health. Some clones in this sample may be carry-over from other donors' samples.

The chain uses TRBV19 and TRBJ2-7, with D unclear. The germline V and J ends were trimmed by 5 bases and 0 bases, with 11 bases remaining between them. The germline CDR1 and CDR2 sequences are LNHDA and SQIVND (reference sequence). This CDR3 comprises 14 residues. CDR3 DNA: TGTGCCAGTAGTTCGGGCAGTCGCTCCTACGAGCAGTACTTC. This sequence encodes CASSSGSRSYEQYF.

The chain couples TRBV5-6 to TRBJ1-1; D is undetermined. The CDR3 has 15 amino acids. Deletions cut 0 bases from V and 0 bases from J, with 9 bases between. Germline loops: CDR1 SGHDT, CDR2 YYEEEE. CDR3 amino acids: CASSLGEQVNTEAFF. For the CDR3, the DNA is TGTGCCAGCAGCTTGGGAGAACAAGTGAACACTGAAGCTTTCTTT.

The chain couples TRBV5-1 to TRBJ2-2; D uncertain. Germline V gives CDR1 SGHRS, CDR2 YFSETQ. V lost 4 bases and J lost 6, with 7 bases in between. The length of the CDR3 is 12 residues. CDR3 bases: TGCGCCAGCAGCCCAACGGCCGGGGAGCTGTTTTTT. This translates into CASSPTAGELFF.

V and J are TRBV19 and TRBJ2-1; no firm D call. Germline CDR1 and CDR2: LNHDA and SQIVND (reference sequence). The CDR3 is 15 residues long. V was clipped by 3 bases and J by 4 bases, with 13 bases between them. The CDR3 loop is CASSMGPSEYNEQFF. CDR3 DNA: TGTGCCAGTAGTATGGGCCCATCGGAGTACAATGAGCAGTTCTTC.

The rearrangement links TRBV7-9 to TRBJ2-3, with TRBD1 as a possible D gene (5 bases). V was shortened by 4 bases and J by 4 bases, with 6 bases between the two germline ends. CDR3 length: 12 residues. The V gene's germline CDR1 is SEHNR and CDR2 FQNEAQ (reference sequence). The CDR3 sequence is CASSSGSDTQYF. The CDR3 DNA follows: TGTGCCAGCAGCTCAGGGTCAGATACGCAGTATTTT.

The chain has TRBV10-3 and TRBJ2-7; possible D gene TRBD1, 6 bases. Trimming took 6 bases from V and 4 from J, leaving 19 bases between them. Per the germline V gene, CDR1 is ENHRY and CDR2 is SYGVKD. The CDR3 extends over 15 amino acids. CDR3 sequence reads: CAIRQGTGTNYEQYF. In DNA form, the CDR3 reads TGTGCCATCAGACAGGGAACCGGGACAAATTACGAGCAGTACTTC.

CDR3 loop: CASSWGTASGNTIYF. CDR3 bases: TGCGCCAGCAGCTGGGGGACGGCCTCTGGAAACACCATATATTTT. V gene TRBV5-1 combines with J gene TRBJ1-3; a possible D gene is TRBD1 (5 bases). The CDR3 spans 15 residues. With 3 bases removed from V and 0 bases from J, the gap between germline ends came to 10 bases. The germline CDR1 and CDR2 sequences are SGHRS and YFSETQ.

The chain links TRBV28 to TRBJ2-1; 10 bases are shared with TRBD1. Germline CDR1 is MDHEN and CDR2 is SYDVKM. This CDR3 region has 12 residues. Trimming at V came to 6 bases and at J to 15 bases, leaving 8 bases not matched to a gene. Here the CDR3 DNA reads TGTGCCAGCAGGGGAGACAGGGGGCTGTCGTTCTTC. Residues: CASRGDRGLSFF.

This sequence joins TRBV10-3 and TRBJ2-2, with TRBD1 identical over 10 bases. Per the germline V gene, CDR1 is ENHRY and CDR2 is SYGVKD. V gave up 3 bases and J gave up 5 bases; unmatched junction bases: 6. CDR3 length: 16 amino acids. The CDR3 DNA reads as TGTGCCATCAGTGACACAGACAGGGGGCGAACCGGGGAGCTGTTTTTT. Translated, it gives CAISDTDRGRTGELFF.

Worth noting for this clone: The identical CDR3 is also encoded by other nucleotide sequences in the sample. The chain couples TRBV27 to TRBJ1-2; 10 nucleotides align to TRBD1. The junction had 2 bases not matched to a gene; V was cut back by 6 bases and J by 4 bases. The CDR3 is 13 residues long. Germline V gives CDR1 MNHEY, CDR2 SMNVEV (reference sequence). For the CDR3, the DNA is TGTGCCAGCAGCCGACAGGGGGCCTATGGCTACACCTTC. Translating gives CASSRQGAYGYTF.

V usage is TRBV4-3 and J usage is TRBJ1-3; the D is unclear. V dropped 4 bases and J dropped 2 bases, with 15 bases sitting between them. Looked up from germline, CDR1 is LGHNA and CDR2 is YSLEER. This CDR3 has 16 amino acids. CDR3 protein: CASSPFADPTGNTIYF. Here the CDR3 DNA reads TGCGCCAGCAGCCCCTTTGCCGACCCCACTGGAAACACCATATATTTT.

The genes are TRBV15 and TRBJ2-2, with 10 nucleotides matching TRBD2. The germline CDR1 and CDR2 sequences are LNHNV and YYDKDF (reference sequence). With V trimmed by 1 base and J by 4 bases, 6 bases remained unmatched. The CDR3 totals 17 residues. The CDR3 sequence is CATSRGLAGVSTGELFF. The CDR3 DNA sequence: TGTGCCACCAGCAGAGGTCTAGCGGGAGTTAGCACCGGGGAGCTGTTTTTT.

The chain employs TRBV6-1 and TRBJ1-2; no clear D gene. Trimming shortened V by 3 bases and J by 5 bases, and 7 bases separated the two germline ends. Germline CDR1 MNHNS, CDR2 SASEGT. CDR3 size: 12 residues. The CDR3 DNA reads TGTGCCAGCAGTGATTCCGGGTATGGCTACACCTTC. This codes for CASSDSGYGYTF.

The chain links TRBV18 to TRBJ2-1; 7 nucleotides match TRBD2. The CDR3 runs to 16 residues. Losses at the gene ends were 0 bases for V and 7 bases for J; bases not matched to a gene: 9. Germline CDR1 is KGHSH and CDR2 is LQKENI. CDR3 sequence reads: CASSPPLMSSGNEQFF. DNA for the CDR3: TGTGCCAGCTCACCACCGTTGATGAGTAGCGGGAATGAGCAGTTCTTC.

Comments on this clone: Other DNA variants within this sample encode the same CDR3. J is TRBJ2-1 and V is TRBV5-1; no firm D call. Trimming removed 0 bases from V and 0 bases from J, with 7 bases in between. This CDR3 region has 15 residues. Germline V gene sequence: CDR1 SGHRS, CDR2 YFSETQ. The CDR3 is CASSLAVGSYNEQFF. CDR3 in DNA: TGCGCCAGCAGCTTGGCGGTGGGCTCCTACAATGAGCAGTTCTTC.

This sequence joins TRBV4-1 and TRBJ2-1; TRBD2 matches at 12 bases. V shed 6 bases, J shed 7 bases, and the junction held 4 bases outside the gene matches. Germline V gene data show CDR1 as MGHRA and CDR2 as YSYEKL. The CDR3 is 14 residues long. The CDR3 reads CASRGTSGLNEQFF. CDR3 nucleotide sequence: TGCGCCAGCAGGGGGACTAGCGGGCTGAATGAGCAGTTCTTC.

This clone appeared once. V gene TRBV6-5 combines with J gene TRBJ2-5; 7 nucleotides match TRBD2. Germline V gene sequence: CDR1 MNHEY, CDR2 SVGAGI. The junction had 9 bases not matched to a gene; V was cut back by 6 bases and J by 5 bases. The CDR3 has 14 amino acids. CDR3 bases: TGTGCCAGCAGCCGAAAGCGGGGTGGCGAGACCCAGTACTTC. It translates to CASSRKRGGETQYF.

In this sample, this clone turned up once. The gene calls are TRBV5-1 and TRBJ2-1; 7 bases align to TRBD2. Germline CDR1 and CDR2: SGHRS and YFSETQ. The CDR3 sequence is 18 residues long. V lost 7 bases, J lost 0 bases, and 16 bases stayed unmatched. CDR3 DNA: TGCGCCAGCCATGTGCCTAGCGGAGGAGGAAGCTCCTACAATGAGCAGTTCTTC. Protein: CASHVPSGGGSSYNEQFF. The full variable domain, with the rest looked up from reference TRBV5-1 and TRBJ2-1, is KAGVTQTPRYLIKTRGQQVTLSCSPISGHRSVSWYQQTPGQGLQFLFEYFSETQRNKGNFPGRFSGRQFSNSRSEMNVSTLELGDSALYLCASHVPSGGGSSYNEQFFGPGTRLTVL.

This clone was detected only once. CDR3 protein: CASSPPSSRASYNEQFF. Here the CDR3 DNA reads TGTGCCAGCAGCCCCCCCTCCTCGCGGGCCTCCTACAATGAGCAGTTCTTC. This sequence joins TRBV9 and TRBJ2-1; weak D call: TRBD2 (5 bases). The germline gives CDR1 SGDLS, CDR2 YYNGEE. Trimming cost V 4 bases and J 0 bases, with 17 bases left between them. The CDR3 has 17 residues.

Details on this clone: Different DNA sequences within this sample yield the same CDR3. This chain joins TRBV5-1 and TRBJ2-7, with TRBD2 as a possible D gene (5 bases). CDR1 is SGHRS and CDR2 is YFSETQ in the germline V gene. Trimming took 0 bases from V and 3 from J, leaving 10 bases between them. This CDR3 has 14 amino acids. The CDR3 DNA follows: TGCGCCAGCAGCTTGGTGGGCACTAGCTACGAGCAGTACTTC. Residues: CASSLVGTSYEQYF.

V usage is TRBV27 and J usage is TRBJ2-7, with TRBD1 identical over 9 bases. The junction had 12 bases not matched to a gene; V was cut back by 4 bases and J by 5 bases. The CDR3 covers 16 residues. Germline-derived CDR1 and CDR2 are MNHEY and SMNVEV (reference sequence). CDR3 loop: CASSSPAGTGSNEQYF. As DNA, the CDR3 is TGTGCCAGCAGTTCGCCGGCCGGGACAGGGTCGAACGAGCAGTACTTC.

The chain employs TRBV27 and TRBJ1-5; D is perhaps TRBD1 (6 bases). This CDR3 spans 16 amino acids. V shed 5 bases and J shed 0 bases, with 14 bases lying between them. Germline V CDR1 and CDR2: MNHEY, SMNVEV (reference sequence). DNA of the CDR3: TGTGCCAGCAGTCCCCGGACAGTGTCTAGCAATCAGCCCCAGCATTTT. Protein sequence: CASSPRTVSSNQPQHF.

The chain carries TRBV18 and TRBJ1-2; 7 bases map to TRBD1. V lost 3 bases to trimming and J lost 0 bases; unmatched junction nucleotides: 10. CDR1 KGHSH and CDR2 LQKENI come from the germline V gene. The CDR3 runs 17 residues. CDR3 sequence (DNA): TGTGCCAGCTCACCGTTGGCCCGGGGACAGTCTAACTATGGCTACACCTTC. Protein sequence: CASSPLARGQSNYGYTF.

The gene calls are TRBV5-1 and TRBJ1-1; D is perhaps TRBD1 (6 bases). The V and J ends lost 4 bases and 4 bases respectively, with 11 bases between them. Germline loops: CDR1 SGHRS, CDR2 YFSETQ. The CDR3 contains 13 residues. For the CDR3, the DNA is TGCGCCAGCAGCCCGCAGGGGCCCACTGAAGCTTTCTTT. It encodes CASSPQGPTEAFF.

The CDR3 region has the DNA TGTGCCAGCGGGGCCTGGACAGAATCCTATGGCTACACCTTC. It encodes CASGAWTESYGYTF. This chain joins TRBV7-8 and TRBJ1-2, with D possibly being TRBD1 (6 bases). V was cut by 8 bases and J by 4 bases, with 17 bases left in between. Germline CDR1 reads SGHVS; CDR2 reads FQNEAQ. The CDR3 contains 14 residues.

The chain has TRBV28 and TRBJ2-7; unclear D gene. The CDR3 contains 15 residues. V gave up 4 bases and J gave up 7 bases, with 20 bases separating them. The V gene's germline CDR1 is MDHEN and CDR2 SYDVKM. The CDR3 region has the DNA TGTGCCAGCAGTTCGTCGGGCCTTATGACGAGAGAGCAGTACTTC. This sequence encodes CASSSSGLMTREQYF. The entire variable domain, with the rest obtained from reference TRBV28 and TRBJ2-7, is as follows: DVKVTQSSRYLVKRTGEKVFLECVQDMDHENMFWYRQDPGLGLRLIYFSYDVKMKEKGDIPEGYSVSREKKERFSLILESASTNQTSMYLCASSSSGLMTREQYFGPGTRLTVT.

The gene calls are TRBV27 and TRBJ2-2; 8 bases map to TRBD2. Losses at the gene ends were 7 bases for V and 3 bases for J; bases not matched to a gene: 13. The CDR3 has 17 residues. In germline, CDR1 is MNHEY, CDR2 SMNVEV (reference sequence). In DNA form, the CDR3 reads TGTGCCAGCACCTCCATGAAGCGGGAGCCCTACACCGGGGAGCTGTTTTTT. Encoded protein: CASTSMKREPYTGELFF.

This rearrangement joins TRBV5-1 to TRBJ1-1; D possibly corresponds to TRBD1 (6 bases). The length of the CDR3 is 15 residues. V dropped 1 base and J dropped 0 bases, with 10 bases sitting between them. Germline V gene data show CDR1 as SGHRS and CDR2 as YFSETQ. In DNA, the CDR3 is TGCGCCAGCAGCTTGTCGGGGGGGCTGAACACTGAAGCTTTCTTT. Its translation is CASSLSGGLNTEAFF. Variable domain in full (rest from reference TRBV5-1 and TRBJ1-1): KAGVTQTPRYLIKTRGQQVTLSCSPISGHRSVSWYQQTPGQGLQFLFEYFSETQRNKGNFPGRFSGRQFSNSRSEMNVSTLELGDSALYLCASSLSGGLNTEAFFGQGTRLTVV.